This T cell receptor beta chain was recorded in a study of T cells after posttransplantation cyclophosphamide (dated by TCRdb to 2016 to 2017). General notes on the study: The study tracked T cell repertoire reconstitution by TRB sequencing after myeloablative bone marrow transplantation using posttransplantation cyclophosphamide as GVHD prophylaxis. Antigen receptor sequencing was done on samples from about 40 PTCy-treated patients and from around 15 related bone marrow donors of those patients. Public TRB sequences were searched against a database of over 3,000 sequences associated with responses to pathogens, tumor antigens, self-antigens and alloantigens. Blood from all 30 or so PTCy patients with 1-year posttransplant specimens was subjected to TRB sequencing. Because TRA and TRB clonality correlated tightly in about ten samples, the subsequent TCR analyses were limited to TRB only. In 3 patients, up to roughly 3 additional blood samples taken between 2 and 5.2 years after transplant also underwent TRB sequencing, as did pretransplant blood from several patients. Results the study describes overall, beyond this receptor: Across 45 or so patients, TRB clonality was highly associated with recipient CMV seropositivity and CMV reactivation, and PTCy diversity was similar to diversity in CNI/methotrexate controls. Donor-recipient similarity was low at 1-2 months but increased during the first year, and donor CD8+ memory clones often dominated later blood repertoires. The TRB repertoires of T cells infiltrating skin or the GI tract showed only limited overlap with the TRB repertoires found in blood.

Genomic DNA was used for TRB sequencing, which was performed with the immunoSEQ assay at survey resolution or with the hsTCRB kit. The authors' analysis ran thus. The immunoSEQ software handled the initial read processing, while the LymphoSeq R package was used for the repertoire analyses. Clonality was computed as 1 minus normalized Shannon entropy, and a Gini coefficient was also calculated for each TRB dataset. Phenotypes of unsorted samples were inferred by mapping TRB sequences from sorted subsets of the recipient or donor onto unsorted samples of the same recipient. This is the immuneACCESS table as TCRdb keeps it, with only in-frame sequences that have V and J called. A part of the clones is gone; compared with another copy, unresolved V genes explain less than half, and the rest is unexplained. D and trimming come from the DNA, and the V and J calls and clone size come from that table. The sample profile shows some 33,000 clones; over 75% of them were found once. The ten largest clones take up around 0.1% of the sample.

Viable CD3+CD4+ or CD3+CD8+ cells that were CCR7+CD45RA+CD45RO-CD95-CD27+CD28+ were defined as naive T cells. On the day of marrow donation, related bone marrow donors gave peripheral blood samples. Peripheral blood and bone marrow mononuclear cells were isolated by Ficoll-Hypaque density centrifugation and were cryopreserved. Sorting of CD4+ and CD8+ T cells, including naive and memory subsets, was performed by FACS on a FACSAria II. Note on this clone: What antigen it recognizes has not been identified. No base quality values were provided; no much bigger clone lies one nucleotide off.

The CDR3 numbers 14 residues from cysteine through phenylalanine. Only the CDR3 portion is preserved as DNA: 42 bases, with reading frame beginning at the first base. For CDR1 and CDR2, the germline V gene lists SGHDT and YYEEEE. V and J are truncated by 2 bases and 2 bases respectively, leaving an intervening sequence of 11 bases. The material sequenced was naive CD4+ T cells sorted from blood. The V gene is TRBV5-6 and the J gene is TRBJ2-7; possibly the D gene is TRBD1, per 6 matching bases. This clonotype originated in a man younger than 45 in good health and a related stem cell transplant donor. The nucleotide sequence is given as TGTGCCAGCAGCTTTACAGGGAGCCCCTACGAGCAGTACTTC. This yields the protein CASSFTGSPYEQYF.